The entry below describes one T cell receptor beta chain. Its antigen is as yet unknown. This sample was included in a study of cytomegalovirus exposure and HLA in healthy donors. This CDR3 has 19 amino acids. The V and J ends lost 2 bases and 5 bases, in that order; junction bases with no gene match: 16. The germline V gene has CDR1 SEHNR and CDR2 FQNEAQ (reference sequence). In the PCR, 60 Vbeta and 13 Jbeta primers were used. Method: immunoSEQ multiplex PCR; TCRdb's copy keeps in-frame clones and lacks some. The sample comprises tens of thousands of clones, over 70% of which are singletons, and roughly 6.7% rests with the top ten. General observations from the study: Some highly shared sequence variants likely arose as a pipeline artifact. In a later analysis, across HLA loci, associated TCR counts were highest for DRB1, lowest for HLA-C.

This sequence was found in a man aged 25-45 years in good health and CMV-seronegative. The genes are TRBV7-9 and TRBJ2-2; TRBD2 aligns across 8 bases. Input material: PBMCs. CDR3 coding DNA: TGTGCCAGCAGCTTAATGATGTTGACGGGAGGGCCCCGAACCGGGGAGCTGTTTTTT. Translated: CASSLMMLTGGPRTGELFF.